This T cell receptor beta chain is drawn from a study of T cells after yellow fever vaccination. Study-wide findings and caveats: Researchers cautioned that FACS-sorted repertoires could harbor abundant clonotypes contaminating from the bulk population. By day 5 rather than day 15, the secondary response had peaked, though it was weaker. At 95% to 98% for CD4 and over 80% for CD8, most primary-vaccination clones showed up again after the booster.

With regard to this clonotype: The antigen remains undetermined.

This CDR3 spans 16 amino acids. V lost 4 bases and J lost 0, with 11 bases in between. Germline values: CDR1 SGHRS, CDR2 YFSETQ. UMIs and a universal primer site were added when TCR cDNA was made by 5'RACE template switching. MiXCR, applied by TCRdb to the 5' RACE reads, yields one record per CDR3 protein. The sample has about 260,000 distinct CDR3 sequences, under 15% seen once. The rearrangement links TRBV5-1 to TRBJ2-6, with D possibly being TRBD1 (6 bases). This TCR was sampled from a man younger than 45 who received the YFV17D yellow fever vaccine. Sequencing was performed on CD4+ T cells sorted from PBMCs, taken 45 days after the yellow fever booster vaccination. Here the CDR3 reads CASSPGQPSGANVLTF. In nucleotides, the CDR3 is TGCGCCAGCAGCCCGGGACAACCCTCTGGGGCCAACGTCCTGACTTTC.